Listed below are T cell receptor beta chains from one sample, sequenced in a study of blood T cell repertoires in COVID-19. Generated by immunoSEQ multiplex PCR, the TCRdb table keeps only in-frame clones and is missing some. Counted here are roughly 120,000 clones, 70% to 80% occurring once; the ten biggest clones make up about 6.8%. The specimen was peripheral blood. These receptor sequences come from a man between 65 and 85 years old with acute or convalescent COVID-19. The CDR3 runs from the conserved cysteine through the conserved F or W. The order of the fields is CDR3 protein, CDR3 DNA, CDR3 length, J gene, D gene, V gene, clone size. The D gene is left open where the match is weak. Some rows mark clone size as missing; the rest say once, few, many or name a class of expanded clone.

CASGLGTGNNEKLFF TGTGCTAGTGGTTTGGGGACAGGGAATAATGAAAAACTGTTTTTT 15 TRBJ1-4 TRBD1 TRBV12-5 -
CASGQGGLDEQYF TGTGCCAGCGGACAGGGGGGCCTAGACGAGCAGTACTTC 13 TRBJ2-7 TRBD1 TRBV19 -
CASSPQGGRKGYEQYF TGTGCCAGCAGCCCACAGGGGGGGCGCAAGGGCTACGAGCAGTACTTC 16 TRBJ2-7 - TRBV28 -
CASSLDVRGILDYGYTF TGTGCCAGCAGCTTAGATGTGCGAGGGATCCTAGACTATGGCTACACCTTC 17 TRBJ1-2 - TRBV13 few
CSGLMTNEKLFF TGCAGCGGACTGATGACCAATGAAAAACTGTTTTTT 12 TRBJ1-4 - TRBV29-1 -
CASSSGTGSSYEQYF TGTGCCAGCAGCTCGGGGACAGGGAGCTCCTACGAGCAGTACTTC 15 TRBJ2-7 TRBD1 TRBV11-2 -
CASRPGGRGADTQYF TGTGCCAGCAGGCCAGGCGGGCGGGGCGCAGATACGCAGTATTTT 15 TRBJ2-3 - TRBV9 -
CAWSADEGDTIYF TGTGCCTGGAGTGCCGATGAAGGGGATACCATATATTTT 13 TRBJ1-3 - TRBV30 once
CASSVYTEAFF TGTGCCAGCAGTGTCTACACTGAAGCTTTCTTT 11 TRBJ1-1 - TRBV2 few
CAISENPPGGASTDTQYF TGTGCCATCAGTGAAAACCCGCCGGGGGGGGCGTCCACAGATACGCAGTATTTT 18 TRBJ2-3 TRBD2 TRBV10-3 -
CASSQLPSGASYEQYF TGCGCCAGCAGTCAACTCCCTAGCGGGGCGTCTTACGAGCAGTACTTC 16 TRBJ2-7 TRBD2 TRBV23-1 -
CASSYSREVGYTF TGTGCCAGCAGTTACTCCAGGGAAGTCGGCTACACCTTC 13 TRBJ1-2 - TRBV6-5 -
CASSEIQGQETQYF TGTGCCAGCAGTGAGATTCAGGGACAAGAGACCCAGTACTTC 14 TRBJ2-5 - TRBV6-1 few
CASSLGTGFGYGYTF TGTGCCAGCAGTTTAGGGACAGGGTTTGGATATGGCTACACCTTC 15 TRBJ1-2 TRBD1 TRBV28 -
CAWSVLSEAFF TGTGCCTGGAGTGTATTGAGTGAAGCTTTCTTT 11 TRBJ1-1 - TRBV30 -
CASSLSGGSDYGYTF TGTGCCAGCAGCTTATCCGGGGGGTCGGACTATGGCTACACCTTC 15 TRBJ1-2 - TRBV7-2 -
CASSRGSTLNIQYF TGCGCCAGCAGTAGGGGCAGCACCTTGAACATTCAGTACTTC 14 TRBJ2-4 - TRBV5-1 -
CASSSPSTAPDTQYF TGTGCCAGCAGCTCTCCCTCGACTGCCCCAGATACGCAGTATTTT 15 TRBJ2-3 - TRBV7-2 -
CAHSLLHFTDTQYF TGTGCCCACTCCCTGCTCCACTTTACAGATACGCAGTATTTT 14 TRBJ2-3 - TRBV6-5 -
CASSQGGPNGYTF TGCGCCAGCAGCCAAGGAGGGCCGAATGGCTACACCTTC 13 TRBJ1-2 - TRBV4-1 -
CASSQDLSPGQGYEQYF TGTGCCAGCAGCCAAGATCTTTCCCCGGGACAGGGCTACGAGCAGTACTTC 17 TRBJ2-7 TRBD1 TRBV4-2 few
CSVEASGQETQYF TGCAGCGTTGAGGCTAGCGGACAAGAGACCCAGTACTTC 13 TRBJ2-5 TRBD2 TRBV29-1 once
CASSIDRSTEAFF TGTGCCAGTAGTATAGACAGAAGTACTGAAGCTTTCTTT 13 TRBJ1-1 - TRBV19 -
CAWTGVRTPGVGEAGELFF TGTGCCTGGACCGGGGTCCGGACCCCGGGTGTGGGTGAGGCCGGGGAGCTGTTTTTT 19 TRBJ2-2 - TRBV30 -
CASSLGQADSPLHF TGTGCCAGCAGCTTGGGGCAGGCCGATTCACCCCTCCACTTT 14 TRBJ1-6 - TRBV5-8 -
CASEGRGAGNTIYF TGTGCCAGCGAGGGTCGGGGGGCTGGAAACACCATATATTTT 14 TRBJ1-3 - TRBV25-1 -
CATSRERRQRLEAFF TGTGCCACCAGCAGAGAACGGAGACAGCGCCTTGAAGCTTTCTTT 15 TRBJ1-1 - TRBV15 -
CAWSSLDGYTF TGTGCCTGGAGTAGCCTTGATGGCTACACCTTC 11 TRBJ1-2 - TRBV30 -
CASSLGTSGDYNEQFF TGTGCCAGCAGCTTGGGGACTAGCGGGGATTACAATGAGCAGTTCTTC 16 TRBJ2-1 TRBD2 TRBV5-4 -
CASSSLTGGEKLFF TGTGCCAGCAGCTCTTTGACAGGGGGCGAAAAACTGTTTTTT 14 TRBJ1-4 TRBD1 TRBV3-1/TRBV3-2 -
CASSPRTGSTGELFF TGCGCCAGCAGCCCCCGGACAGGCTCCACCGGGGAGCTGTTTTTT 15 TRBJ2-2 TRBD1 TRBV5-1 -
CASLGLAGTDTQYF TGTGCCAGCCTCGGGTTGGCGGGCACAGATACGCAGTATTTT 14 TRBJ2-3 - TRBV27 -